The T cell receptor beta chain described here comes from a study of T cells expressing NK-cell markers (TCRdb year 2020). With respect to the entire study: In sorted CD3+CD56+NKG2C+, CD3+CD56+NKG2C- and CD3+CD56-NKG2C+ T-cell subsets from 8 or 9 donors, TCR beta-chain repertoires were profiled. Among the eight sequenced donors, seven were HCMV-seropositive and one was HCMV-seronegative. All eight donors whose samples were sequenced were randomly selected healthy volunteers, three of them men and five women. Sequencing of the libraries produced 2 x 150 bp reads on Illumina HiSeq 2000/2500, MiSeq or NextSeq. The paper's findings and limits, for the study overall: Whether the expanded NKG2C-expressing T cell clones were specific for HCMV antigens remained unclear. In roughly 6 donors, the dominant CD3+CD56+NKG2C+ clonotypes were among the top 10 CD8+ clonotypes and accounted for about 1.0-7.5% of CD8+ T cells. Those dominant clonotypes were again the most abundant among CD3+CD56-NKG2C+ cells in a few donors, at roughly 28.3-60.1%.

Looking up the germline V gene yields CDR1 SGHDN and CDR2 FVKESK. Taken from cysteine to phenylalanine, the CDR3 has 15 residues. Only the protein sequence is given. Note on this clonotype: Its antigen target is currently unknown.

A commercial ELISA kit detecting HCMV-specific IgG in serum was used to determine HCMV serostatus. Peripheral blood mononuclear cells were isolated from blood by Ficoll density gradient centrifugation. Sequencing was carried out with an Illumina HiSeq 2000. The TCR beta cDNA libraries were made using 5'RACE template switching, a step that added both a universal primer site and unique molecular identifiers. cDNA synthesis was primed from the TCR beta constant segment and was followed by two successive PCR amplification steps. As for the authors' bioinformatics: MIGEC handled demultiplexing of the reads and grouping by UMI, while MiTCR was used to assemble and quantify clonotypes. To remove erroneous sequences, TCR cDNA sequences were retained only when supported by two or more reads. The tcR package was used for downstream repertoire analysis, and clonotypes were matched across fractions by CDR3 nucleotide sequence plus V segment. VDJmatch was used to annotate antigen specificity against VDJdb, with one amino acid substitution allowed in CDR3. TCRdb reprocessed the public reads and reports one entry per CDR3 protein sequence, without DNA. TCRdb, not the authors, supplied the V and J calls. The sample table on file contains about 540,000 distinct CDR3 sequences. The ten largest make up under 4.5% of the sample.

The chain links TRBV14 with TRBJ2-3; lacking DNA, the TRBD2 call made by TCRdb goes unchecked. This receptor was identified in a man between 18 and 29 years old in good health. Donor details come from another sample of the same person, matched by shared clones. Source material: blood T cells: a sorted CD56 or NKG2C T cell subset, CD4+ or CD8+ T cells, or bulk PBMC T cells (not recorded which). The CDR3 protein sequence reads: CASRGSGSSTDTQYF.